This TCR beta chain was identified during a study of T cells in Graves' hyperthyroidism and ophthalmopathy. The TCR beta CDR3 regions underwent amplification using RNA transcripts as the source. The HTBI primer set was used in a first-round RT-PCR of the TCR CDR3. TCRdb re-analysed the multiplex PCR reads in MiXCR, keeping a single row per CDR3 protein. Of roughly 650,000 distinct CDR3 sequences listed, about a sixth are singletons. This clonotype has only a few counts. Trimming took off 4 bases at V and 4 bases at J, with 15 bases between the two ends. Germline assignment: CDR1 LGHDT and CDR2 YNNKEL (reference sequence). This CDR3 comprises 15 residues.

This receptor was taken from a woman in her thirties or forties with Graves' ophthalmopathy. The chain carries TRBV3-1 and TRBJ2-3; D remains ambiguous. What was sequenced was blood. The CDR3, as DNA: TGTGCCAGCAGCCTCAAACAAGCTGAGGCAGATACGCAGTATTTT. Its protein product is CASSLKQAEADTQYF.